These 18 T cell receptor beta chains originate from one sample sequenced in a study of T cells after posttransplantation cyclophosphamide. Cyclophosphamide on days +3 and +4 followed busulfan-fludarabine conditioning and a marrow graft. TCRdb's table, derived via immunoSEQ multiplex PCR, lists solely in-frame clones and lacks some. The table lists roughly 7,700 clones, with no singletons. The sample here was PBMCs, taken about 14 weeks after allogeneic stem cell transplant with posttransplant cyclophosphamide. Source of these receptors: a female patient in her 60s who received an allogeneic stem cell transplant from an unrelated donor, was CMV-positive, and had acute GVHD only. Some T cells may be transferred from the graft donor.

This clone showed up many times. J is TRBJ2-1 and V is TRBV18; the match to TRBD2 covers 16 bases. CDR1 and CDR2 (germline): KGHSH, LQKENI. Unmatched junction bases numbered 7, after V lost 1 base and J lost 7 bases. The CDR3 loop spans 18 amino acids. The CDR3 protein is CASSPLAGTSGGVNEQFF. CDR3 DNA sequence: TGTGCCAGCTCACCACTCGCCGGGACTAGCGGGGGGGTTAATGAGCAGTTCTTC. Combining the CDR3 with reference TRBV18 and TRBJ2-1 gives the whole variable domain NAGVMQNPRHLVRRRGQEARLRCSPMKGHSHVYWYRQLPEEGLKFMVYLQKENIIDESGMPKERFSAEFPKEGPSILRIQQVVRGDSAAYFCASSPLAGTSGGVNEQFFGPGTRLTVL.

This clone was picked up many times. The rearrangement uses TRBV19 and TRBJ1-1; no definite D call. The V gene's germline CDR1 is LNHDA and CDR2 SQIVND (reference sequence). V dropped 3 bases and J dropped 0 bases, with 17 bases sitting between them. The CDR3 extends over 17 amino acids. The CDR3 loop reads CASSISKGRTMNTEAFF. The CDR3 DNA reads as TGTGCCAGTAGTATCAGTAAGGGCCGCACAATGAACACTGAAGCTTTCTTT. Drawing the rest from reference TRBV19 and TRBJ1-1, the complete variable domain is DGGITQSPKYLFRKEGQNVTLSCEQNLNHDAMYWYRQDPGQGLRLIYYSQIVNDFQKGDIAEGYSVSREKKESFPLTVTSAQKNPTAFYLCASSISKGRTMNTEAFFGQGTRLTVV.

This clone was detected ten times or more. The chain uses TRBV7-9 and TRBJ1-5; D is perhaps TRBD1 (5 bases). Deletions cut 5 bases from V and 9 bases from J, with 14 bases between. This CDR3 contains 13 residues. From germline, CDR1 is SEHNR and CDR2 FQNEAQ (reference sequence). DNA of the CDR3: TGTGCCAGCAGCGCAGACACCGGGGGGCCCCAGCATTTT. It translates to CASSADTGGPQHF.

This clone is classed as medium-sized. This rearrangement joins TRBV12-3 or TRBV12-4 to TRBJ1-1, with D perhaps matching TRBD1 (5 bases). This CDR3 is built from 14 residues. V lost 2 bases and J 3 bases, leaving 10 bases between the germline ends. CDR3 region: CASSLSLGDTEAFF. CDR3 sequence (DNA): TGTGCCAGCAGTTTAAGTCTAGGGGACACTGAAGCTTTCTTT.

By sample fraction, this clone is medium-sized (0.01 to 0.1%). The CDR3 sequence is CASSRGTGDTEAFF. The CDR3 DNA is TGTGCCAGCAGTCGGGGGACGGGGGACACTGAAGCTTTCTTT. This chain links TRBV27 with TRBJ1-1, with D possibly being TRBD1 (5 bases). Germline V lookup: CDR1 MNHEY, CDR2 SMNVEV (reference sequence). The V end was cut by 5 bases, the J end by 3 bases, with 13 bases between. CDR3 size: 14 residues.

In its sample, this clone is medium-sized. The DNA of the CDR3 is TGCAGCGCCGCCTTACAGGGTGGGACTGAAGCTTTCTTT. Translating it yields CSAALQGGTEAFF. The chain recombines TRBV29-1 with TRBJ1-1; possibly TRBD1 for D (6 bases). Germline V lookup: CDR1 SQVTM, CDR2 ANQGSEA. The CDR3 has 13 amino acids. Trimming cost V 7 bases and J 5 bases, with 17 bases left between them.

This clone was observed many times. The chain employs TRBV10-3 and TRBJ2-1; D call uncertain. The CDR3 spans 15 residues. V lost 2 bases to trimming and J lost 2 bases, with 10 bases between them. In germline, CDR1 is ENHRY, CDR2 SYGVKD. The CDR3 reads CAISEEAPTYNEQFF. CDR3 sequence (DNA): TGTGCCATCAGTGAGGAGGCCCCCACCTACAATGAGCAGTTCTTC.

This clone was seen repeatedly, ten times or more. The J gene is TRBJ2-1, the V gene TRBV25-1; D unresolved. Between the trimmed V and J ends, which lost 3 bases and 7 bases, there was a span of 10 bases. CDR1 is MGHDK, CDR2 SYGVNS, per germline. This CDR3 is 13 amino acids long. DNA for the CDR3: TGTGCCAGCAGTGACATCAGATTTAATGAGCAGTTCTTC. Protein: CASSDIRFNEQFF. Variable domain in full (rest from reference TRBV25-1 and TRBJ2-1): EADIYQTPRYLVIGTGKKITLECSQTMGHDKMYWYQQDPGMELHLIHYSYGVNSTEKGDLSSESTVSRIRTEHFPLTLESARPSHTSQYLCASSDIRFNEQFFGPGTRLTVL.

This clone was detected ten times or more. The V and J genes are TRBV6-2 or TRBV6-3 and TRBJ1-1; no definite D call. The CDR3 is made up of 15 amino acids. Per the germline V gene, CDR1 is MNHEY and CDR2 is SVGEGT. Trimming removed 6 bases from V and 1 base from J, with 15 bases in between. The CDR3 DNA reads TGTGCCAGCAGCTCCCCCGGACTGAGGAACACTGAAGCTTTCTTT. This sequence encodes CASSSPGLRNTEAFF.

This clone was seen at least ten times. The chain links TRBV12-3 or TRBV12-4 to TRBJ2-6; possibly TRBD1 for D (6 bases). CDR3 length: 17 residues. V was cut by 6 bases and J by 1 base, with 16 bases left in between. The CDR3, as DNA: TGTGCCAGCAGCGAGGCGACAGGAGAGTCTGGGGCCAACGTCCTGACTTTC. Translating it yields CASSEATGESGANVLTF.

This clone was seen at least ten times. The chain recombines TRBV19 with TRBJ1-4, with a weak D call TRBD1 (6 bases). This CDR3 has 15 residues. V lost 5 bases, J lost 3 bases, and 13 bases lay in between. Germline V gene data show CDR1 as LNHDA and CDR2 as SQIVND (reference sequence). CDR3 region: CASSLQGGANEKLFF. The CDR3 DNA reads as TGTGCCAGTAGTTTACAGGGAGGGGCTAATGAAAAACTGTTTTTT.

The chain carries TRBV9 and TRBJ2-7, with 9 positions matching TRBD2. CDR1 SGDLS and CDR2 YYNGEE come from the germline V gene. CDR3 length: 16 residues. The J segment lost 5 bases and the V segment lost 0 bases, leaving 9 bases of the junction unmatched. CDR3 protein: CASSVAPLAGSHEQYF. The CDR3 nucleotides read TGTGCCAGCAGCGTAGCTCCCCTAGCGGGAAGCCACGAGCAGTACTTC.

Ten or more counts support this clone. The J gene is TRBJ2-2, the V gene TRBV28; D not resolved. The V and J ends lost 3 bases and 8 bases respectively, with 13 bases between them. Germline CDR1 and CDR2: MDHEN and SYDVKM. The CDR3 covers 14 residues. CDR3 DNA sequence: TGTGCCAGCAGTTTCGAGTGGGTCGGGGGGGAGCTGTTTTTT. Amino acid sequence: CASSFEWVGGELFF.

This clone was seen at least ten times. The V and J genes are TRBV5-4 and TRBJ2-7; 8 bases are a match to TRBD1. Germline V CDR1 and CDR2: SGHNT, YYREEE (reference sequence). The CDR3 is 16 residues long. J gave up 3 bases and V 3 bases, and 11 bases lay outside the gene matches. The CDR3: CASSSPQRTGNYEQYF. The DNA of the CDR3 is TGTGCCAGCAGCTCCCCACAAAGGACAGGGAACTACGAGCAGTACTTC.

This clone has a handful of counts. Being one base from a much bigger clone, this may be a read error. This chain uses TRBV12-3 or TRBV12-4 with TRBJ1-1; D not certain. This CDR3 spans 12 amino acids. CDR3 residues: CASSLVDTQAFF. As DNA, the CDR3 is TGTGCCAGCAGTTTAGTCGACACTCAAGCTTTCTTT.

This clone occurred many times. At one of its ends the junction is not consistent with the germline gene, which may arise from a read error. This chain uses TRBV7-7 with TRBJ2-2; TRBD1 aligns across 8 bases. Looked up from germline, CDR1 is SSHAT and CDR2 is FNYEAQ (reference sequence). The CDR3 extends over 15 amino acids. The CDR3 DNA is TGTGCTAGCAGCCCTGGACAGGGGAACACCGGGGAGCTGTTTTTT. Protein product: CASSPGQGNTGELFF.

This clone is termed medium-sized (0.01 to 0.1%). The chain joins TRBV2 to TRBJ1-4, with 7 bases fitting TRBD1. This CDR3 is 12 amino acids long. The germline gives CDR1 SNHLY, CDR2 FYNNEI. The V segment lost 6 bases and the J segment 5 bases; nucleotides outside the gene matches: 0. CDR3 nucleotide sequence: TGTGCCAGCAGACAGGGGAATGAAAAACTGTTTTTT. It encodes CASRQGNEKLFF.

This clone was picked up many times. The chain employs TRBV19 and TRBJ2-2, with 11 bases identical to TRBD1. The length of the CDR3 is 13 residues. The V gene end was trimmed by 9 bases and the J gene end by 7 bases; junction bases not matched to a gene: 4. The germline CDR1 and CDR2 sequences are LNHDA and SQIVND (reference sequence). The CDR3: CASADRGLGELFF. The CDR3 DNA reads TGTGCCAGCGCGGACAGGGGGCTCGGGGAGCTGTTTTTT.